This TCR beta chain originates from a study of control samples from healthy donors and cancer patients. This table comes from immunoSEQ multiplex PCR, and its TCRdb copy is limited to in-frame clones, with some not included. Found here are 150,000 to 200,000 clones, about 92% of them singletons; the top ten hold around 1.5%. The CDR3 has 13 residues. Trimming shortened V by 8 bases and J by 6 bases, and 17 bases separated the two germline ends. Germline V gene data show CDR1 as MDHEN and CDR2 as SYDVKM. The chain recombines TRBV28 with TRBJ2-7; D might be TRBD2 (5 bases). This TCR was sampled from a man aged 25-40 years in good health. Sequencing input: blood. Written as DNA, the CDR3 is TGTGCCAGCGAGGGCAGTTGGGTATCCGAGCAGTACTTC. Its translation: CASEGSWVSEQYF.